This T cell receptor beta chain was profiled in a study of human T cells and chemical hapten exposure (dated by TCRdb to the early 2020s). In the study overall: The libraries were sequenced as a pool, and the TCR yield per sample differed mostly because of small variations in library volumes within the pool. This study followed changes in the peripheral blood TCR repertoire in vivo during primary and secondary sensitization of alopecia patients to the hapten diphenylcyclopropenone (DPC). Both TCR alpha and TCR beta chains were sequenced from each blood RNA sample. Study-wide findings and limitations: Repeated subsampling changed both the strength of the expansion versus patch-test correlation and the threshold at which that correlation became significant. No change with DPC sensitization was found in the number of TCRs above 1 in 1000 frequency, and no evidence of global repertoire structure alterations was found.

The CDR3 spans 16 residues, from the cysteine through the phenylalanine. Left in the record is the CDR3 DNA by itself, 48 bases read in frame from the first base. As encoded in the germline V gene (reference sequence), CDR1 is SGHNT while CDR2 is YYREEE. At the junction V is shortened by 4 bases and J by 2 bases, with 17 bases in between. Libraries were built with RACE. Sequencing was performed on a NextSeq 500. Library preparation attached unique molecular identifiers to individual cDNA molecules for quantitative, reproducible TCR counting. The original methods were these. Samples had a median of approximately 96,000 TCRs, with a range from roughly 23,224 to 700,000. The Decombinator software suite was used to annotate the V, J and CDR3 of the TCR reads. To make PS versus PT1 abundance plots, every sample was subsampled to the same number of TCRs (28,000). TCRs were defined as expanded if absent before sensitization and observed at least eight times at the 2-week time point. In TCRdb, the public reads were trimmed at Q25 with fastp and aligned with MiXCR, with productive beta chains retained. Rows with one shared CDR3 protein collapse into an entry with the most common genes and DNA. The V and J calls reflect TCRdb's pipeline rather than the authors' work. For this sample the table gives about 46,000 distinct CDR3 sequences, of which over 3.5% were detected only once. Of the sample, about 1.5% is held by the ten largest clones.

In light of the paper, this sample's time point label describes: healthy volunteer bleed at 2 weeks. Total RNA was isolated from unfractionated whole blood collected in Tempus Blood RNA tubes. Five or six healthy volunteers served as TCR sequencing controls and were bled at day 0, 2 weeks and 6 weeks. Details on this clonotype: What antigen it recognizes has not been identified. Base qualities are not recorded, but no much larger clone differs from it by a single base.

The chain links TRBV5-4 with TRBJ2-3, with the D gene call left open. This TCR was recovered from a female donor in good health. Some clones in this sample may be carry-over from other donors' samples. Material for sequencing was whole blood. The DNA reads TGTGCCAGCAGCCCCGGACCGCCTAGGGCCACAGATACGCAGTATTTT. This yields the protein CASSPGPPRATDTQYF.